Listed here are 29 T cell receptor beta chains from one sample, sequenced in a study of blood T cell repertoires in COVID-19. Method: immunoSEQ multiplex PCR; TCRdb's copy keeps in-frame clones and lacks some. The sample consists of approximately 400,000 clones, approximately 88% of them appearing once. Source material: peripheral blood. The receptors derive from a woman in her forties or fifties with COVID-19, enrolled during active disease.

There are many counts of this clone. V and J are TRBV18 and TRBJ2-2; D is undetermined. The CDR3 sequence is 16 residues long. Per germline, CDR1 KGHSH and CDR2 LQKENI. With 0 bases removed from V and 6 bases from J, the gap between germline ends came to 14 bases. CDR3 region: CASSPPGRVESGELFF. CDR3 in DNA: TGTGCCAGCTCACCACCCGGCCGGGTGGAATCCGGGGAGCTGTTTTTT.

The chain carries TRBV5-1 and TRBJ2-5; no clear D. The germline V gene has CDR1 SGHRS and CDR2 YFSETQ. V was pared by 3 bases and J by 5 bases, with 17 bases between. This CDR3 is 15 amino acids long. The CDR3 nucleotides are TGCGCCAGCAGCTCCGCGGCGGTGTCATCGGAGACCCAGTACTTC. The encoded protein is CASSSAAVSSETQYF.

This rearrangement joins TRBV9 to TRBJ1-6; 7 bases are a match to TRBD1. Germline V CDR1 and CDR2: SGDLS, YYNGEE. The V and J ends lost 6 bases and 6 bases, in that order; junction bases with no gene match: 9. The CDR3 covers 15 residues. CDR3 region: CASKTGDSLNSPLHF. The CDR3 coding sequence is TGTGCCAGCAAAACCGGGGACAGCCTTAATTCACCCCTCCACTTT.

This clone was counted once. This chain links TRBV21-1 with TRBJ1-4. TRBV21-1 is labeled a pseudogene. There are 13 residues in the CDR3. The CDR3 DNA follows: TGTGCCAGCAGCAAAATCCTTAATGAAAAACTGTTTTTT. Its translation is CASSKILNEKLFF.

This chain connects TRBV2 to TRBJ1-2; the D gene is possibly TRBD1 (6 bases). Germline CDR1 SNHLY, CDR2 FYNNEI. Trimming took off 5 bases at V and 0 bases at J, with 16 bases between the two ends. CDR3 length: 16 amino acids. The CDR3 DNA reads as TGTGCCAGCAGTCGGTCTAGGACAGCAGCTAACTATGGCTACACCTTC. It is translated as CASSRSRTAANYGYTF.

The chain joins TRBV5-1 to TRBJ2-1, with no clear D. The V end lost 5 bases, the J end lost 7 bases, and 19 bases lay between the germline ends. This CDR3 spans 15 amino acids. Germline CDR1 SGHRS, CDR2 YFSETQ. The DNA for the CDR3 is TGCGCCAGCAGTGAGAGTGGAGTCGAGAATAATGAGCAGTTCTTC. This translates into CASSESGVENNEQFF. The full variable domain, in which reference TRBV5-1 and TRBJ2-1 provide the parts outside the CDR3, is KAGVTQTPRYLIKTRGQQVTLSCSPISGHRSVSWYQQTPGQGLQFLFEYFSETQRNKGNFPGRFSGRQFSNSRSEMNVSTLELGDSALYLCASSESGVENNEQFFGPGTRLTVL.

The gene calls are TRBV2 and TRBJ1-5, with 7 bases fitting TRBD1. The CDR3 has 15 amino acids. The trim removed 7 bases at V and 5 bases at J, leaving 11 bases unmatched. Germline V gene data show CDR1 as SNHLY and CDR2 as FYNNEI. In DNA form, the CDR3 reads TGTGCCAGCAACCGAGGGGCAGGGGGAGATCAGCCCCAGCATTTT. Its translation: CASNRGAGGDQPQHF.

The DNA for the CDR3 is TGTGCCAGCAGTACCCCGACCGGGACAGGCACAGATACGCAGTATTTT. Translating gives CASSTPTGTGTDTQYF. The chain links TRBV28 to TRBJ2-3; TRBD1 matches at 7 bases. Unmatched junction bases numbered 9, after V lost 5 bases and J lost 1 base. The CDR3 extends over 16 amino acids. CDR1 is MDHEN and CDR2 is SYDVKM in the germline V gene.

CDR3 DNA sequence: TGCGCCAGCAGCTTGGCACAGGGCGGCACCGGGGAGCTGTTTTTT. This translates into CASSLAQGGTGELFF. The chain employs TRBV5-1 and TRBJ2-2, with D tentatively TRBD1 (6 bases). Trimming removed 0 bases from V and 4 bases from J, with 10 bases in between. The CDR3 covers 15 residues. Per the germline V gene, CDR1 is SGHRS and CDR2 is YFSETQ.

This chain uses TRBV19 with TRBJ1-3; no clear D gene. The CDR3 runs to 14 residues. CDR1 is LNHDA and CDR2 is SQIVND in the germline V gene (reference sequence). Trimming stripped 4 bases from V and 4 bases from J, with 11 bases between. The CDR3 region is CASSTVLRGNTIYF. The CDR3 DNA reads TGTGCCAGTAGTACCGTCCTGAGGGGAAACACCATATATTTT.

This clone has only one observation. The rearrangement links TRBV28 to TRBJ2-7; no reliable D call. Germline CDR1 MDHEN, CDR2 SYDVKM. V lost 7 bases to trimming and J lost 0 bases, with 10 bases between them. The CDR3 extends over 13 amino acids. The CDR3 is CASTGSSSYEQYF. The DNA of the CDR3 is TGTGCCAGCACTGGCTCTTCCTCCTACGAGCAGTACTTC.

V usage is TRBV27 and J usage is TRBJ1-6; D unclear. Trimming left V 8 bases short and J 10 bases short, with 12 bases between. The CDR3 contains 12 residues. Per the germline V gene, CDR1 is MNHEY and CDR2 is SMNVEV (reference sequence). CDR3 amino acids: CASGQLRSPLHF. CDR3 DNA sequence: TGTGCCAGCGGGCAGCTGAGATCACCCCTCCACTTT.

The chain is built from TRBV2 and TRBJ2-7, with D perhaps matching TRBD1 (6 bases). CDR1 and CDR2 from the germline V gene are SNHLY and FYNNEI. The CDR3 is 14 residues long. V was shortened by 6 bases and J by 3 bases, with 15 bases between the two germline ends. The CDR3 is CASSQRDNRYEQYF. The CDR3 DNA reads TGTGCCAGCAGCCAACGGGACAATCGCTACGAGCAGTACTTC.

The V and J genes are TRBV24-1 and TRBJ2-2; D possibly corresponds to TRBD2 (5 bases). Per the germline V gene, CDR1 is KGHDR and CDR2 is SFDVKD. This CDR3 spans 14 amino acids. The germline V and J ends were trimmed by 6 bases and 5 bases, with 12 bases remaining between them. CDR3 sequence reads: CATSWAGGTGELFF. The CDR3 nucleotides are TGTGCCACCAGTTGGGCAGGCGGGACCGGGGAGCTGTTTTTT.

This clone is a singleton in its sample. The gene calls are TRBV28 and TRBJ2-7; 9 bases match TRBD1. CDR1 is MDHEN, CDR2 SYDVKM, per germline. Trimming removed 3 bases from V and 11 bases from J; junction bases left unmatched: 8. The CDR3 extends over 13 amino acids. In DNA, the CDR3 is TGTGCCAGCAGTTTTATCCGGGACAGGGAGAAGTACTTC. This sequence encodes CASSFIRDREKYF.

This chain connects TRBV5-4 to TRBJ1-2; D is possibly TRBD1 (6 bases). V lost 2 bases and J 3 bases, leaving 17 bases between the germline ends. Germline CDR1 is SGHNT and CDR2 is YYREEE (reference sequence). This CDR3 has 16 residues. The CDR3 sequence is CASSFSAGGADYGYTF. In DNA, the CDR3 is TGTGCCAGCAGCTTCTCGGCTGGGGGGGCGGACTATGGCTACACCTTC.

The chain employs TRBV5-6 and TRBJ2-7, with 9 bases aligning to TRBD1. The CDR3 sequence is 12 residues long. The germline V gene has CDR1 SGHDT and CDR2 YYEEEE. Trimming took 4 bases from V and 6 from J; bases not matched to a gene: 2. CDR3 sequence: CASSGQGSEQYF. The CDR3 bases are TGTGCCAGCAGCGGACAGGGGAGCGAGCAGTACTTC.

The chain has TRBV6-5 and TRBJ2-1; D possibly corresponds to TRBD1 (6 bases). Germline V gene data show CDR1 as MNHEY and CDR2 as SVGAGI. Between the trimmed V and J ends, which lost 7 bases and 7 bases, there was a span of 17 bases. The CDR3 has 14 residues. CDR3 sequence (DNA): TGTGCCAGCACGGCGACAGGAAGGGCGAATGAGCAGTTCTTC. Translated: CASTATGRANEQFF.

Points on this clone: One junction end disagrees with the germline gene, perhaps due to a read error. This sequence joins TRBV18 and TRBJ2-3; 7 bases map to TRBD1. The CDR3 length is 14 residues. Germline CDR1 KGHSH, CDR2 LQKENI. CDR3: CASSPDTGADAQYF. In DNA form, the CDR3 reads TGTGCCAGCTCACCAGACACAGGGGCAGATGCGCAGTATTTT.

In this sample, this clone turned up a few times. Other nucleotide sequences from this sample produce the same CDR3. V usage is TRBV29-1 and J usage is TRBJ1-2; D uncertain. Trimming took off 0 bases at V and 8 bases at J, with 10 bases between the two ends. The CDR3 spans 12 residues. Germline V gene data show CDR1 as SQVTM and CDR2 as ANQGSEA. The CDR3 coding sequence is TGCAGCGTTGAAGATCGGGGTAGCGGCTACACCTTC. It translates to CSVEDRGSGYTF.

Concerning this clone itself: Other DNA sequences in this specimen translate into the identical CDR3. This chain's CDR3 is CASSLGTSGYNEQFF. The DNA for the CDR3 is TGTGCCAGCTCTCTTGGGACTAGCGGCTACAATGAGCAGTTCTTC. The chain is built from TRBV27 and TRBJ2-1; TRBD2 aligns across 11 bases. Losses at the gene ends were 8 bases for V and 3 bases for J; bases not matched to a gene: 6. The CDR3 extends over 15 amino acids. Germline-derived CDR1 and CDR2 are MNHEY and SMNVEV (reference sequence).

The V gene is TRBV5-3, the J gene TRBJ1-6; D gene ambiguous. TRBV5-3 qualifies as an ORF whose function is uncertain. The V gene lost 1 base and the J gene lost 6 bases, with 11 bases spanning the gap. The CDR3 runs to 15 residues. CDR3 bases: TGTGCCAGAAGCTTGCGCACAGAAATTAATTCACCCCTCCACTTT. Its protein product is CARSLRTEINSPLHF.

The CDR3 DNA is TGTGCCAGCAGCTTGGGGGCAGGGGAAAAACTGTTTTTT. Protein sequence: CASSLGAGEKLFF. The gene calls are TRBV5-6 and TRBJ1-4, with D maybe TRBD1 (5 bases). V was cut by 0 bases and J by 8 bases, with 8 bases left in between. Per germline, CDR1 SGHDT and CDR2 YYEEEE. This CDR3 has 13 amino acids.

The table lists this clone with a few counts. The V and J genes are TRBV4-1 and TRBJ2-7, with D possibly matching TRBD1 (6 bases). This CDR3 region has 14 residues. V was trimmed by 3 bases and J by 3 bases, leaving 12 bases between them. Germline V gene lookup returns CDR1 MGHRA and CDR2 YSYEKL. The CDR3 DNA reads TGCGCCAGCAGCCAGGACAGTCGCCGCTACGAGCAGTACTTC. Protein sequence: CASSQDSRRYEQYF.

The CDR3 spells CASSQDRGEQFF. CDR3 in DNA: TGTGCCAGCAGCCAAGACAGAGGTGAGCAGTTCTTC. The rearrangement links TRBV7-7 to TRBJ2-1; possibly TRBD1 for D (5 bases). The CDR3 length is 12 residues. CDR1 is SSHAT, CDR2 FNYEAQ, per germline (reference sequence). The ends were cut back, 5 bases at V and 9 bases at J, with 11 bases in the middle. The full variable domain, with the rest looked up from reference TRBV7-7 and TRBJ2-1, is GAGVSQSPRYKVTKRGQDVTLRCDPISSHATLYWYQQALGQGPEFLTYFNYEAQPDKSGLPSDRFSAERPEGSISTLTIQRTEQRDSAMYRCASSQDRGEQFFGPGTRLTVL.

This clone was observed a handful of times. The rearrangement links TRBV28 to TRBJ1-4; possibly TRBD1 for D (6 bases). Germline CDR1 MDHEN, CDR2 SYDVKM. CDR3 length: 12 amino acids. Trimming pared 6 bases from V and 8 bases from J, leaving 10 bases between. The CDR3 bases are TGTGCCAGCAGGACAGGACGGGAAAAACTGTTTTTT. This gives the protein CASRTGREKLFF.

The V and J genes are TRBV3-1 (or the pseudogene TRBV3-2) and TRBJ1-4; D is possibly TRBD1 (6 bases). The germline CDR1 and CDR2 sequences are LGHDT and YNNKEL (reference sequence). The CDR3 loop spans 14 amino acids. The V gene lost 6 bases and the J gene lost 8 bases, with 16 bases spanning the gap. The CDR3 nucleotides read TGTGCCAGCAGACCTACAGGGTTTGGGGAAAAACTGTTTTTT. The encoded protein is CASRPTGFGEKLFF.

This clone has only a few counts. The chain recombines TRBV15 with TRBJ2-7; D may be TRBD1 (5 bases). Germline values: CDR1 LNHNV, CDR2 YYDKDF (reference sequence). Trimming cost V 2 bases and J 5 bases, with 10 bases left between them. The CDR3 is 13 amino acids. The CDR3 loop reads CATSRLQVDEQYF. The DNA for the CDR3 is TGTGCCACCAGCAGACTACAGGTCGACGAGCAGTACTTC.

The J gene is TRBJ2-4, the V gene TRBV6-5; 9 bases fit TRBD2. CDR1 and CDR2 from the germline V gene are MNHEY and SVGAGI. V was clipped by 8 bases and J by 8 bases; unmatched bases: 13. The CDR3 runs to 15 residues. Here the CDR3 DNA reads TGTGCCAGCCAGCCAGCGGGGGGAGGGGGAGACATTCAGTACTTC. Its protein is CASQPAGGGGDIQYF.